This entry is about one TCR beta chain. As yet, its antigen is unknown. As the library was built, unique molecular identifiers were attached to individual cDNA molecules. In the original analysis: Per sample, the median was 95,638 TCRs, with values from roughly 25,000 to 750,000. TCRdb reanalysed the 5' RACE reads using MiXCR and keeps one entry per CDR3 protein. It is TCRdb's table, rather than the study itself, that gives the V and J calls and clone size. The sample has 70,000 to 85,000 distinct CDR3 sequences, less than 20% seen once; the top ten hold approximately 6.2%. Unfractionated whole blood yielded total RNA. The CDR3 extends over 15 amino acids. V was trimmed by 3 bases and J by 4 bases, leaving 16 bases between them. Germline V gene data show CDR1 as SGHRS and CDR2 as YFSETQ. This entry comes from a study of human T cells and chemical hapten exposure. At the level of the study: TCR yield per sample varied, mainly due to pooled library volumes.

Broader study findings: There was no change with DPC sensitization in TCRs above 1 in 1000 frequency.

This TCR was sampled from a female donor in good health. V gene TRBV5-1 combines with J gene TRBJ1-1; TRBD1 is a possible D gene (6 bases). Here the CDR3 reads CASSSTQGGGTEAFF. The CDR3 nucleotides are TGCGCCAGCAGCTCAACACAGGGAGGTGGCACTGAAGCTTTCTTT. Filled out from reference TRBV5-1 and TRBJ1-1, the complete variable domain reads KAGVTQTPRYLIKTRGQQVTLSCSPISGHRSVSWYQQTPGQGLQFLFEYFSETQRNKGNFPGRFSGRQFSNSRSEMNVSTLELGDSALYLCASSSTQGGGTEAFFGQGTRLTVV.